This is a list of T cell receptor beta chains from one sample in a study of blood T cell repertoires in COVID-19. Clones were read by immunoSEQ multiplex PCR, and TCRdb kept only the in-frame ones, dropping some. The sample carries about 230,000 clones, 85% to 90% recorded once. Sample: PBMCs or T cells enriched from blood (not recorded which). These receptors were collected from a woman aged 25-40 years with acute COVID-19. CDR3s include the opening cysteine and the closing phenylalanine or tryptophan. A D gene is named only where the DNA matches it firmly.

CASSPLDRGGHEQYF | TRBV18 | TRBD1 | 15
CASSLISGETQYF | TRBV5-1 | NA | 13
CASSLVSLQDYGYTF | TRBV7-2 | NA | 15
CASRPDKEYEETQYF | TRBV19 | NA | 15
CASTPGGAKSYEQYF | TRBV28 | NA | 15
CAWIPRLRGKEEKLFF | TRBV30 | NA | 16
CASSQGQAQNTEAFF | TRBV14 | NA | 15
CASSLYVRANTGELFF | TRBV7-8 | NA | 16
CASSGGQGSTDTQYF | TRBV6-2/TRBV6-3 | TRBD1 | 15
CASSEVGRRSSGANVLTF | TRBV25-1 | NA | 18
CASSEGDQPQHF | TRBV19 | NA | 12
CASGASYNEQFF | TRBV5-1 | TRBD2 | 12
CASSPPGQARNTIYF | TRBV18 | TRBD1 | 15
CASSPRTEGYEQYF | TRBV5-5 | NA | 14
CASSLDTRNEKLFF | TRBV10-1 | NA | 14
CATSDLRGSPGELFF | TRBV24-1 | NA | 15
CASSPSGTGGSEKLFF | TRBV4-1 | TRBD1 | 16
CASNYIQGNGYTF | TRBV2 | NA | 13
CAMGQTSTDTQYF | TRBV10-3 | TRBD1 | 13
CSAPGQGRAFF | TRBV20-1 | TRBD1 | 11
CASSSPGQGNEKLFF | TRBV11-2 | TRBD1 | 15
CATSRGTGGSNEQFF | TRBV15 | TRBD1 | 15
CASSAGTGDSPLHF | TRBV2 | TRBD1 | 14
CASSLGEEYEQYF | TRBV5-1 | NA | 13
CASSTGQGGKEQYF | TRBV9 | TRBD1 | 14
CASRTGQAATNEKLFF | TRBV2 | NA | 16
CASSSLGSGGRNEQFF | TRBV5-1 | TRBD2 | 16
CASSYSSTSGVSYTGELFF | TRBV6-8 | TRBD2 | 19
CASSLWALYGYTF | TRBV28 | NA | 13
CASSLTGGDSPLHF | TRBV5-4 | TRBD1 | 14
CASSLIGGLVEAFF | TRBV28 | NA | 14
CASSPLPQGGPTDTQYF | TRBV7-8 | NA | 17
CASSLSMLRGQASSEKLFF | TRBV7-2 | NA | 19
CSVEAGGYTF | TRBV29-1 | NA | 10
CASSPVENEKLFF | TRBV4-3 | NA | 13
CATSRGADTEAFF | TRBV15 | NA | 13
CAWSAGLGYGYTF | TRBV30 | NA | 13
CASSLNGEGETQYF | TRBV3-1/TRBV3-2 | TRBD2 | 14
CASSARQGDTEAFF | TRBV27 | TRBD1 | 14
CAWSVRGQGDEKLFF | TRBV30 | TRBD1 | 15
CASSLAGTYYGYTF | TRBV11-1 | NA | 14
CASVPGQEGGEAFF | TRBV6-5 | NA | 14